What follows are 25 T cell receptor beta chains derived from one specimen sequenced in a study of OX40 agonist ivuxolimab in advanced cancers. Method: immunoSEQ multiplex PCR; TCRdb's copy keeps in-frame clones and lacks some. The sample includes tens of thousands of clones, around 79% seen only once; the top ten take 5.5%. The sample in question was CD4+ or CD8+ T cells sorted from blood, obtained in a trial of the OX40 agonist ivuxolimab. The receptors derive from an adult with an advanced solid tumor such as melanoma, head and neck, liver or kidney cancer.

CDR3 coding DNA: TGTGCCAGCAGTTATATACGGGAAGCCTACAATGAGCAGTTCTTC. Translation: CASSYIREAYNEQFF. This rearrangement joins TRBV6-6 to TRBJ2-1; the D gene is possibly TRBD2 (5 bases). Germline assignment: CDR1 MNHNY and CDR2 SVGAGI (reference sequence). This CDR3 region has 15 residues. Trimming cost V 3 bases and J 2 bases, with 11 bases left between them.

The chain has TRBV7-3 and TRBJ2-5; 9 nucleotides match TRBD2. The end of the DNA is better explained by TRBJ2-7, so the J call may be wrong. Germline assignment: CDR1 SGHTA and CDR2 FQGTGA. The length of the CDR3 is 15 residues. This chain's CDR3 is CASSLSGGREYEQYF. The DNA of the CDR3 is TGTGCCAGCAGCTTATCTGGCGGGAGGGAGTACGAGCAGTACTTC.

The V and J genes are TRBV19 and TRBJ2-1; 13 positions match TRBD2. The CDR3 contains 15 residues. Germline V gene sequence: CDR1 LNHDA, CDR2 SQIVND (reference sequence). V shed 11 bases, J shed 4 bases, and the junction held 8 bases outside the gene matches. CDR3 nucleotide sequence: TGTGCCTCACGGACGGGACTAGCGGGGTACAATGAGCAGTTCTTC. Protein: CASRTGLAGYNEQFF.

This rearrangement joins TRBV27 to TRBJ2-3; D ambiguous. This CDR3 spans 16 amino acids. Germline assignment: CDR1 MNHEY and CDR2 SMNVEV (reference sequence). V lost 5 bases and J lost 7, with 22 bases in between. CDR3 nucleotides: TGTGCCAGCAGTCTCTCCTCGATTCTGCCTGGTTATACGCAGTATTTT. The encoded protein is CASSLSSILPGYTQYF.

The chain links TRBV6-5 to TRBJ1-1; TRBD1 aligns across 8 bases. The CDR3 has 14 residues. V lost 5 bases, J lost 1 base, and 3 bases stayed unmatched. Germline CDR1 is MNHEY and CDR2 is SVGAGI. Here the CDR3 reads CASSGQGPNTEAFF. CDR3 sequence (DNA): TGTGCCAGCAGTGGACAGGGCCCGAACACTGAAGCTTTCTTT.

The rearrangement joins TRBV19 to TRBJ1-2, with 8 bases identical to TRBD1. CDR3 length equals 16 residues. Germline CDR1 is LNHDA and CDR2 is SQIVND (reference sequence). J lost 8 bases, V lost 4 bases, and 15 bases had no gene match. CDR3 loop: CASSTSEAGGAGGYTF. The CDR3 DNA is TGTGCCAGTAGTACCTCGGAGGCAGGGGGCGCCGGGGGCTACACCTTC.

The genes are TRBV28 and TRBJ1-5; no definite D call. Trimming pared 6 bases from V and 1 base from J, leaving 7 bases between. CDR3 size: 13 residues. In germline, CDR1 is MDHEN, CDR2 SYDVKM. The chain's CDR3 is CASRGRSNQPQHF. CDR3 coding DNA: TGTGCCAGCAGGGGTAGGAGCAATCAGCCCCAGCATTTT.

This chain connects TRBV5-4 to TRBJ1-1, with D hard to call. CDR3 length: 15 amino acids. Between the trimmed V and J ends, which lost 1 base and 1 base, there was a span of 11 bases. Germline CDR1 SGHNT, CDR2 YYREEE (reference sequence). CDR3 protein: CASSLKLTENTEAFF. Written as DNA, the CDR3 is TGTGCCAGCAGCTTGAAGCTGACGGAGAACACTGAAGCTTTCTTT.

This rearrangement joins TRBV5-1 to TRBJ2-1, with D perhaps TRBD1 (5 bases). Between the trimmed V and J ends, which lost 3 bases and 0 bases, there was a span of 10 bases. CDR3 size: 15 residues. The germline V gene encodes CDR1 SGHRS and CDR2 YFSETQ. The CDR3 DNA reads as TGCGCCAGCAGCTCCAGGGTATCCTCCTACAATGAGCAGTTCTTC. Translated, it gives CASSSRVSSYNEQFF.

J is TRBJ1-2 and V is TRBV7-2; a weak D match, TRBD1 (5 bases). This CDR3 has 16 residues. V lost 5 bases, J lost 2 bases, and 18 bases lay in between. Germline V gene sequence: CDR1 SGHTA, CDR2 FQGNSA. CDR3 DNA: TGTGCCAGCAGCCCATCCGGGGGATGGAACAACTATGGCTACACCTTC. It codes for CASSPSGGWNNYGYTF.

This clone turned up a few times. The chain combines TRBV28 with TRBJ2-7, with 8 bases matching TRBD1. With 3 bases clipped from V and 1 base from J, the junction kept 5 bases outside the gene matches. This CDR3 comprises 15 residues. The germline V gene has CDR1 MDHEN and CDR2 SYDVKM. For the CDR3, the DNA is TGTGCCAGCAGTTTCCGGGACAGGACTTCCTACGAGCAGTACTTC. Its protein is CASSFRDRTSYEQYF.

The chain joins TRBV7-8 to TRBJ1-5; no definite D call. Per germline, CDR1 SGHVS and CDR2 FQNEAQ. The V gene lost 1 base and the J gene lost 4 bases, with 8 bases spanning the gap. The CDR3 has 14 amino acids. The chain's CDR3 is CASSLGARNQPQHF. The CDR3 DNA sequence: TGTGCCAGCAGCTTAGGGGCCAGGAATCAGCCCCAGCATTTT.

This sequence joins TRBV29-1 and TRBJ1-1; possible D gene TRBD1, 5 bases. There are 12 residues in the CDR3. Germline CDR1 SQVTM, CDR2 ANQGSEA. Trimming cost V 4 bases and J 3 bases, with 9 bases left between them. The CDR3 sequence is CSVVTGYTEAFF. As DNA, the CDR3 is TGCAGCGTTGTAACAGGCTACACTGAAGCTTTCTTT.

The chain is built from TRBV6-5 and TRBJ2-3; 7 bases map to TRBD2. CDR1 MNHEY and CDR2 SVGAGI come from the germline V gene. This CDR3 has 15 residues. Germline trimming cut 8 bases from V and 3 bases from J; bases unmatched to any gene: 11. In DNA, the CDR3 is TGTGCCAGCGCCCGTGGGGGGGTTAAAACAGATACGCAGTATTTT. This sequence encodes CASARGGVKTDTQYF.

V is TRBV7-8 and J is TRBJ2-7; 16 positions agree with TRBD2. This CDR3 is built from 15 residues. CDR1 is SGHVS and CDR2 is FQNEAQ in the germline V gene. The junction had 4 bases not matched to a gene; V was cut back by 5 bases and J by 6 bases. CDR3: CASSPGTSGRVEQYF. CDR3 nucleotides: TGTGCCAGCAGCCCAGGGACTAGCGGGAGGGTCGAGCAGTACTTC.

The CDR3 here is CASSEQFLRDNQPQHF. The CDR3 DNA sequence: TGTGCCAGCAGTGAGCAGTTTTTAAGGGACAATCAGCCCCAGCATTTT. V usage is TRBV6-1 and J usage is TRBJ1-5; D ambiguous. Trimming removed 3 bases at V and 3 bases at J, with 15 bases between. The CDR3 length is 16 residues. The V gene's germline CDR1 is MNHNS and CDR2 SASEGT.

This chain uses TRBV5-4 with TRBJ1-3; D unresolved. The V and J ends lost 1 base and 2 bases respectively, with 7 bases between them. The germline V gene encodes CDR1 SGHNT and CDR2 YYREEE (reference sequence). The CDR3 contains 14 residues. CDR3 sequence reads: CASSLYGTGNTIYF. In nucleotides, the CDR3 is TGTGCCAGCAGCTTGTATGGGACTGGAAACACCATATATTTT. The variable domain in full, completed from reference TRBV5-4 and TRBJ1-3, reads ETGVTQSPTHLIKTRGQQVTLRCSSQSGHNTVSWYQQALGQGPQFIFQYYREEENGRGNFPPRFSGLQFPNYSSELNVNALELDDSALYLCASSLYGTGNTIYFGEGSWLTVV.

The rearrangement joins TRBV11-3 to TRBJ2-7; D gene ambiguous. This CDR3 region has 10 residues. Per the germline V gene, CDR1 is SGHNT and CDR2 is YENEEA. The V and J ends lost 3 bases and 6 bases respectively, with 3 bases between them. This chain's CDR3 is CASSLSEQYF. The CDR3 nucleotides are TGTGCCAGCAGCTTGAGCGAGCAGTACTTC.

The CDR3 region has the DNA TGTGCCAGCAGTTATTCCGGATCCTCCTACGAGCAGTACTTC. It is translated as CASSYSGSSYEQYF. The rearrangement uses TRBV27 and TRBJ2-7; D not resolved. The CDR3 sequence is 14 residues long. Germline V gives CDR1 MNHEY, CDR2 SMNVEV (reference sequence). V lost 4 bases to trimming and J lost 0 bases, with 10 bases between them.

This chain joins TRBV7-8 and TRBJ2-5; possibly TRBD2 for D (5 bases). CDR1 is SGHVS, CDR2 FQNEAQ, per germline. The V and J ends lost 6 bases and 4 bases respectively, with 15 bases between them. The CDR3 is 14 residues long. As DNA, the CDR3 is TGTGCCAGCAGGTGGCGCGGGTCCCGAGAGACCCAGTACTTC. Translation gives CASRWRGSRETQYF.

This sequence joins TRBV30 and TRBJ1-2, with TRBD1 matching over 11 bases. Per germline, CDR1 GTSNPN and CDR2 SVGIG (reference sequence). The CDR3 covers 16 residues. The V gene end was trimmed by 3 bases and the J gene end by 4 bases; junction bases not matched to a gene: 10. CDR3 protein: CAWRNLGTGGGYGYTF. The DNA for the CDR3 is TGTGCCTGGAGGAACTTAGGGACAGGGGGTGGCTATGGCTACACCTTC.

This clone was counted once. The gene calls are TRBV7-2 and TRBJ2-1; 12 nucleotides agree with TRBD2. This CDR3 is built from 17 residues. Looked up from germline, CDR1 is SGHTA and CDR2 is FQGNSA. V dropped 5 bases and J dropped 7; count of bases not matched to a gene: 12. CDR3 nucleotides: TGTGCCAGCAGCCCATCACGACTAGCGGGAGTTATTAATGAGCAGTTCTTC. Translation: CASSPSRLAGVINEQFF.

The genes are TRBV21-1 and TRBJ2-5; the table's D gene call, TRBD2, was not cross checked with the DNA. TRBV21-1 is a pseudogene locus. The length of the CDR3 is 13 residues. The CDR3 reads CASSKSSGETQYF. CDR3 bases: TGTGCCAGCAGCAAATCCTCGGGAGAGACCCAGTACTTC.

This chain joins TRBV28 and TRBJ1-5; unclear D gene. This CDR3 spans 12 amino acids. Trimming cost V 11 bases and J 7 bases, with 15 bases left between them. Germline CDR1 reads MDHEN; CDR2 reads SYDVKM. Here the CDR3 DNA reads TGTGCCTCAAGGCTCCTTGAGCAGCCCCAGCATTTT. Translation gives CASRLLEQPQHF.

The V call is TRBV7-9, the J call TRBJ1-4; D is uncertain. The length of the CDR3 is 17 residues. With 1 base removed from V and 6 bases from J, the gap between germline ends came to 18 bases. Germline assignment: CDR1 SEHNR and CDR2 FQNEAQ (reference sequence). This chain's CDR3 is CASSLVMTVKAYEKLFF. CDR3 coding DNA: TGTGCCAGCAGCTTAGTTATGACCGTTAAAGCTTATGAAAAACTGTTTTTT.